This is a list of T cell receptor beta chains from one sample in a study of T cell responses to AZD1222 COVID-19 vaccine. Only in-frame clones appear in the TCRdb table, and some are missing; sequencing was by immunoSEQ multiplex PCR. The data hold approximately 150,000 clones, with around 94% observed a single time. This sample comprised peripheral blood, obtained after recovery from COVID-19. Receptors were obtained from an adult who had recovered from COVID-19. Each CDR3 is given with its conserved first and last residue. D genes are given only for firm matches. Some rows mark clone size as missing; the rest say once, few, many or name a class of expanded clone.

v_call: TRBV28; j_call: TRBJ2-5; clone_size: NA; d_call: TRBD2; cdr3_aa: CASSLMTSGYQETQYF; cdr3_nt: TGTGCCAGCAGTCTTATGACTAGCGGGTACCAAGAGACCCAGTACTTC
v_call: TRBV6-1; j_call: TRBJ1-5; clone_size: NA; d_call: NA; cdr3_aa: CASSERGRLNQPQHF; cdr3_nt: TGTGCCAGCAGTGAACGCGGCAGGCTTAATCAGCCCCAGCATTTT
v_call: TRBV6-1; j_call: TRBJ1-5; clone_size: NA; d_call: NA; cdr3_aa: CASSEGGAGGQPQHF; cdr3_nt: TGTGCCAGCAGTGAAGGGGGTGCCGGAGGTCAGCCCCAGCATTTT
v_call: TRBV28; j_call: TRBJ2-2; clone_size: NA; d_call: TRBD1; cdr3_aa: CASRPPTQGGNTGELFF; cdr3_nt: TGTGCCAGCAGGCCTCCCACACAGGGGGGGAACACCGGGGAGCTGTTTTTT
v_call: TRBV6-1; j_call: TRBJ1-4; clone_size: NA; d_call: NA; cdr3_aa: CASSEGTARFGEKLFF; cdr3_nt: TGTGCCAGCAGTGAAGGGACAGCCAGATTCGGTGAAAAACTGTTTTTT
v_call: TRBV7-3; j_call: TRBJ2-1; clone_size: NA; d_call: TRBD2; cdr3_aa: CASSRTSGVLDEQFF; cdr3_nt: TGTGCCAGCAGCCGGACTAGCGGGGTCCTCGATGAGCAGTTCTTC
v_call: TRBV27; j_call: TRBJ1-5; clone_size: NA; d_call: NA; cdr3_aa: CASSLYLGGDQPQHF; cdr3_nt: TGTGCCAGCAGTTTATACTTAGGGGGAGATCAGCCCCAGCATTTT
v_call: TRBV9; j_call: TRBJ2-7; clone_size: NA; d_call: TRBD1; cdr3_aa: CASSAGGSFYEQYF; cdr3_nt: TGTGCCAGCAGCGCAGGGGGCAGCTTCTACGAGCAGTACTTC
v_call: TRBV4-1; j_call: TRBJ2-2; clone_size: NA; d_call: TRBD2; cdr3_aa: CASSRPGLAEPNTGELFF; cdr3_nt: TGCGCCAGCAGCCGCCCTGGGCTAGCGGAACCGAACACCGGGGAGCTGTTTTTT
v_call: TRBV6-2/TRBV6-3; j_call: TRBJ1-4; clone_size: NA; d_call: NA; cdr3_aa: CASSYSTYATNEKLFF; cdr3_nt: TGTGCCAGCAGTTACTCCACTTACGCAACTAATGAAAAACTGTTTTTT
v_call: TRBV5-8; j_call: TRBJ2-7; clone_size: NA; d_call: TRBD2; cdr3_aa: CASNQVGGSAGHEQYF; cdr3_nt: TGTGCCAGCAATCAAGTGGGCGGGAGTGCCGGCCACGAGCAGTACTTC
v_call: TRBV7-7; j_call: TRBJ2-7; clone_size: NA; d_call: TRBD2; cdr3_aa: CASSLARGGSYEQYF; cdr3_nt: TGTGCTAGCAGCTTAGCGCGCGGGGGTTCCTACGAGCAGTACTTC
v_call: TRBV5-8; j_call: TRBJ2-1; clone_size: once; d_call: NA; cdr3_aa: CASSPTELRYNEQFF; cdr3_nt: TGTGCCAGCAGCCCCACCGAGCTGAGATACAATGAGCAGTTCTTC
v_call: TRBV18; j_call: TRBJ2-3; clone_size: NA; d_call: NA; cdr3_aa: CASSISDTQYF; cdr3_nt: TGTGCCAGCTCAATCTCAGATACGCAGTATTTT
v_call: TRBV2; j_call: TRBJ2-4; clone_size: NA; d_call: NA; cdr3_aa: CASSSGQINIQYF; cdr3_nt: TGTGCCAGCAGTTCTGGACAGATAAACATTCAGTACTTC
v_call: TRBV5-1; j_call: TRBJ2-2; clone_size: NA; d_call: NA; cdr3_aa: CASSLASPGELFF; cdr3_nt: TGCGCCAGCAGCTTGGCCAGTCCCGGGGAGCTGTTTTTT
v_call: TRBV11-2; j_call: TRBJ1-1; clone_size: NA; d_call: NA; cdr3_aa: CASSLAGRTEAFF; cdr3_nt: TGTGCCAGCAGCTTAGCAGGGAGGACTGAAGCTTTCTTT
v_call: TRBV5-1; j_call: TRBJ1-6; clone_size: NA; d_call: TRBD1; cdr3_aa: CASSPRTGEGNSPLHF; cdr3_nt: TGCGCCAGCAGCCCTCGGACAGGGGAGGGTAATTCACCCCTCCACTTT
v_call: TRBV6-6; j_call: TRBJ1-1; clone_size: NA; d_call: TRBD1; cdr3_aa: CASSQSRTGTGTWNTEAFF; cdr3_nt: TGTGCCAGCAGTCAATCTCGTACCGGGACAGGGACGTGGAACACTGAAGCTTTCTTT
v_call: TRBV5-1; j_call: TRBJ2-1; clone_size: NA; d_call: NA; cdr3_aa: CASSLNGQGPNNEQFF; cdr3_nt: TGCGCCAGCAGCTTGAACGGGCAGGGACCCAACAATGAGCAGTTCTTC
v_call: TRBV19; j_call: TRBJ2-1; clone_size: NA; d_call: NA; cdr3_aa: CASSQARAPPYNEQFF; cdr3_nt: TGTGCCAGTAGTCAAGCGCGGGCCCCGCCCTACAATGAGCAGTTCTTC
v_call: TRBV27; j_call: TRBJ2-7; clone_size: NA; d_call: TRBD2; cdr3_aa: CASSLSGQGLAGVSRAYEQYF; cdr3_nt: TGTGCCAGCAGTTTATCGGGACAGGGACTAGCGGGAGTCTCCCGGGCCTACGAGCAGTACTTC
v_call: TRBV7-9; j_call: TRBJ2-7; clone_size: NA; d_call: TRBD2; cdr3_aa: CASSPRTSGNEQYF; cdr3_nt: TGTGCCAGCAGCCCACGGACTAGCGGGAACGAGCAGTACTTC
v_call: TRBV5-4; j_call: TRBJ2-7; clone_size: NA; d_call: NA; cdr3_aa: CASSFGGTGEQYF; cdr3_nt: TGTGCCAGCAGCTTCGGCGGTACGGGCGAGCAGTACTTC
v_call: TRBV5-4; j_call: TRBJ1-1; clone_size: NA; d_call: TRBD1; cdr3_aa: CASSFGTGAYGGEAFF; cdr3_nt: TGTGCCAGCAGCTTTGGGACAGGGGCTTACGGGGGTGAAGCTTTCTTT
v_call: TRBV3-1/TRBV3-2; j_call: TRBJ2-7; clone_size: NA; d_call: TRBD2; cdr3_aa: CASSHLLAEQYF; cdr3_nt: TGTGCCAGCAGCCACTTACTAGCGGAGCAGTACTTC
v_call: TRBV7-2; j_call: TRBJ2-2; clone_size: NA; d_call: TRBD2; cdr3_aa: CASSFRGGGARAGELFF; cdr3_nt: TGTGCCAGCAGCTTTCGTGGGGGAGGGGCTAGGGCCGGGGAGCTGTTTTTT